This T cell receptor (beta chain) comes out of a study of beta chain features in type 1 diabetes. Study-wide points: The naive, central memory and Treg TCRB repertoires showed an apparent similarity that was greater among patients than among healthy donors. When Type 1 diabetes patients were examined, their TCRB CDR3s proved moderately but significantly shorter in all four CD4+ subsets. Insertion counts at VDJ junctions were lower in type 1 diabetes patients, who also showed more deletions there.

With respect to this clone: No antigen is known for it.

The isolated RNA, all of it, was reverse transcribed, so expressed TCRB transcripts were what got sequenced. TCRdb's copy holds only in-frame clones and misses some; the assay was immunoSEQ multiplex PCR. Among 15,000 to 20,000 clones listed, approximately 50% were seen once. Every participating donor gave one draw, a heparinised blood sample averaging approximately 110 mL. This clonotype originated in a man aged 18 to 35 in good health. The source material was stem cell memory CD4+ T cells from blood.

CDR3 in amino acids: CASRSAGGPVGDTQYF. The CDR3 DNA reads as TGTGCCAGTAGATCAGCAGGGGGTCCAGTCGGGGATACGCAGTATTTT. This chain connects TRBV19 to TRBJ2-3; 7 positions match TRBD1. The CDR3 has 16 amino acids. CDR1 is LNHDA, CDR2 SQIVND, per germline (reference sequence). V was clipped by 6 bases and J by 6 bases; unmatched bases: 15.